Listed below are T cell receptor beta chains from one sample, sequenced in a study of T cells in localized non-small cell lung cancer. Clones were read by immunoSEQ multiplex PCR, and TCRdb kept only the in-frame ones, dropping some. The sample holds about 24,000 clones, 88% seen once. The sample consisted of peripheral blood mononuclear cells, taken before any cancer treatment. The receptors originated from a woman aged 40-69 years with stage III lung adenocarcinoma. CDR3s include the opening cysteine and the closing phenylalanine or tryptophan. Each record gives: D gene, V gene, clone size, J gene, CDR3 DNA, CDR3 protein. D genes are given only for firm matches. Some rows have no size entry. The others give once, few or many, or a class for an expanded clone.

.	TRBV5-1	few	TRBJ1-2	TGCGCCAGCAGCCATGACAGCGTTGGGAGCTATGGCTACACCTTC	CASSHDSVGSYGYTF
TRBD2	TRBV15	.	TRBJ2-1	TGTGCCACCAGCAGTAGCGGGAGGCTCTACAATGAGCAGTTCTTC	CATSSSGRLYNEQFF
.	TRBV4-1	.	TRBJ2-5	TGCGCCAGCAGTTACCGAGGGGGAATCCAAGAGACCCAGTACTTC	CASSYRGGIQETQYF
TRBD2	TRBV6-1	once	TRBJ2-3	TGTGCCAGCAGACCGAGCGGGAGGGTCGGAGATACGCAGTATTTT	CASRPSGRVGDTQYF
.	TRBV5-4	.	TRBJ2-2	TGTGCCAGCAGCTCAACCCCGGACACCGGGGAGCTGTTTTTT	CASSSTPDTGELFF
TRBD1	TRBV19	.	TRBJ2-2	TGTGCCAGTAGAAGTCGGGGACAGGGGATTAGGTCGCGGACCGGGGAGCTGTTTTTT	CASRSRGQGIRSRTGELFF
TRBD2	TRBV10-2	.	TRBJ2-5	TGCGCCAGCAGTGAGCCCCAGCGGGGGTACCAAGAGACCCAGTACTTC	CASSEPQRGYQETQYF
.	TRBV11-2	.	TRBJ1-1	TGTGCCAGCAGCTTCCGGACAGACACTGAAGCTTTCTTT	CASSFRTDTEAFF
.	TRBV5-1	.	TRBJ1-1	TGCGCCAGCAGCTTGGTGGGGGATGACACTGAAGCTTTCTTT	CASSLVGDDTEAFF
.	TRBV9	.	TRBJ2-7	TGTGCCAGCAGCGTAGGGGGCGTAGACCACTACGAGCAGTACTTC	CASSVGGVDHYEQYF
.	TRBV7-8	.	TRBJ1-2	TGTGCCAGCAGCTTAACCGGGGCAGGGAACTATGGCTACACCTTC	CASSLTGAGNYGYTF
TRBD1	TRBV6-6	.	TRBJ1-3	TGTGCCAGCAGTTTCCCGGGACAGAACTCTGGAAACACCATATATTTT	CASSFPGQNSGNTIYF
.	TRBV6-1	once	TRBJ2-7	TGTGCCAGCAGTGACTACTCCTACGAGCAGTACTTC	CASSDYSYEQYF
TRBD1	TRBV10-3	once	TRBJ1-5	TGTGCCATCAGTGAATTTGGACAGGGGGCTCGGAATCAGCCCCAGCATTTT	CAISEFGQGARNQPQHF
.	TRBV19	.	TRBJ2-3	TGTGCCAGTAGTATAGATAGGGATACGCAGTATTTT	CASSIDRDTQYF
.	TRBV19	.	TRBJ2-1	TGTGCCAGTAGTACCAGACTTTACAATGAGCAGTTCTTC	CASSTRLYNEQFF
TRBD1	TRBV19	.	TRBJ2-1	TGTGCCAGTAGTACGGACAGGGGGTATGAGCAGTTCTTC	CASSTDRGYEQFF
.	TRBV2	.	TRBJ2-2	TGTGCCAGCAGGGCGGGTAGCGGCAACACCGGGGAGCTGTTTTTT	CASRAGSGNTGELFF
.	TRBV29-1	.	TRBJ1-1	TGCAGCGTTGCAACAGGGCTTAACACTGAAGCTTTCTTT	CSVATGLNTEAFF
TRBD1	TRBV14	.	TRBJ2-1	TGTGCCAGCAGCTTCTACAGGGGCAATGAGCAGTTCTTC	CASSFYRGNEQFF
.	TRBV5-6	.	TRBJ1-4	TGTGCCAGCAGCTTGGGCAGGGTAGGGGGTGAAAAACTGTTTTTT	CASSLGRVGGEKLFF
.	TRBV7-9	.	TRBJ1-6	TGTGCCAGCAGCTTTAGTTCCCAGGGAAAGACCCTCCACTTT	CASSFSSQGKTLHF
TRBD2	TRBV4-1	.	TRBJ2-1	TGCGCCAGCAGCCAAGATCCTGGTCTAGCGGAGAGTAATGAGCAGTTCTTC	CASSQDPGLAESNEQFF
TRBD2	TRBV9	.	TRBJ2-3	TGTGCCAGCAGCGTAGATGGAGCGGGGGGTACAGATACGCAGTATTTT	CASSVDGAGGTDTQYF
.	TRBV2	.	TRBJ2-3	TGTGCCAGCAGTGGAGGGCTTAGCACAGATACGCAGTATTTT	CASSGGLSTDTQYF
TRBD1	TRBV7-9	.	TRBJ1-2	TGTGCCAGCAGCTTGGGACAGCCCCCCTATGGCTACACCTTC	CASSLGQPPYGYTF
TRBD2	TRBV2	.	TRBJ2-1	TGTGCCAGCAGGCCAACTAGCGGGGAGTACAATGAGCAGTTCTTC	CASRPTSGEYNEQFF
.	TRBV7-9	.	TRBJ2-5	TGTGCCAGCAGCTTAATGGGTCCCCAGGAGACCCAGTACTTC	CASSLMGPQETQYF
TRBD2	TRBV20-1	.	TRBJ2-3	TGCAGTGCTATGGTCGGGAGGCAGCAGTATTTT	CSAMVGRQQYF
.	TRBV5-1	.	TRBJ2-1	TGCGCCAGCAGCTTGGTGGGAGGCCTTCCCAATGAGCAGTTCTTC	CASSLVGGLPNEQFF